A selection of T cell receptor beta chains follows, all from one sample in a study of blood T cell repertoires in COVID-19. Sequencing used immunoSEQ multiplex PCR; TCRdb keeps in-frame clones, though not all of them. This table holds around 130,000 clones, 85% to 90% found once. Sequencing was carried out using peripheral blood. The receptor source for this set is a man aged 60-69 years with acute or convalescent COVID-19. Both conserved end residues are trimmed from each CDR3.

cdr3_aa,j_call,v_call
ASSLVNRLGTEAF,TRBJ1-1,TRBV28
ASSLQGNTEAF,TRBJ1-1,TRBV5-1
ASSYGQKTGELF,TRBJ2-2,TRBV6-5
ASSGWGGVTTGELF,TRBJ2-2,TRBV9
ASRRDREGSPLH,TRBJ1-6,TRBV2
ASSLVGTGFGNTIY,TRBJ1-3,TRBV5-1
ASSLVSSADTQY,TRBJ2-3,TRBV7-9
ASTPSGANVLT,TRBJ2-6,TRBV5-4
ASSLGTGTSYGYT,TRBJ1-2,TRBV7-3
ASSLGQKNNEQF,TRBJ2-1,TRBV5-1
ASSQHRGPRDEKLF,TRBJ1-4,TRBV7-9
ASSRTGVHEQY,TRBJ2-7,TRBV19
ASSQLQGDGQPQH,TRBJ1-5,TRBV16
ASSFFGDTQY,TRBJ2-3,TRBV7-2
ASSLSPQDRYT,TRBJ1-2,TRBV27
ASLGTEQF,TRBJ2-1,TRBV10-1
ASSPPSGTKNNEQF,TRBJ2-1,TRBV18
ASSLLTDYGYT,TRBJ1-2,TRBV5-5
ASSGDRDEQY,TRBJ2-7,TRBV12-3/TRBV12-4
ASSQGGGNQETQY,TRBJ2-5,TRBV4-3
ASGGSLETQY,TRBJ2-5,TRBV28
TRGVKTEAF,TRBJ1-1,TRBV1
ASSPPGTSGNTGELF,TRBJ2-2,TRBV18
ASITSGSYNEQF,TRBJ2-1,TRBV28
ASSYSSASYNEQF,TRBJ2-1,TRBV7-9
ASSLTSGAITDTQY,TRBJ2-3,TRBV28
ASRPGVEKLF,TRBJ1-4,TRBV28
ASSLAGMNTEAF,TRBJ1-1,TRBV28